The rows below give T cell receptor beta chains drawn from one sample of a study of T cell responses to AZD1222 COVID-19 vaccine. Profiling relied on immunoSEQ multiplex PCR, and the TCRdb table lists in-frame clones only, not all of them. The sample carries 97,000 or so clones, 70% to 90% recorded once. This material consisted of peripheral blood, taken on day 0 of AZD1222 vaccination. These receptors all come from an adult in good health. CDR3s include the opening cysteine and the closing phenylalanine or tryptophan.

v_gene: TRBV2; j_gene: TRBJ1-5; CDR3aa: CASRGPDFNQPQHF
v_gene: TRBV30; j_gene: TRBJ1-2; CDR3aa: CAVILYRGQNYGYTF
v_gene: TRBV6-5; j_gene: TRBJ2-1; CDR3aa: CASSYTGLAEQFF
v_gene: TRBV11-2; j_gene: TRBJ1-1; CDR3aa: CASSLHQGGNTEAFF
v_gene: TRBV2; j_gene: TRBJ2-2; CDR3aa: CASTRQDTGELFF
v_gene: TRBV29-1; j_gene: TRBJ2-7; CDR3aa: CSVTGTGGKYEQYF
v_gene: TRBV18; j_gene: TRBJ1-6; CDR3aa: CASSPHREGNSPLHF
v_gene: TRBV10-2; j_gene: TRBJ1-1; CDR3aa: CASSDRGMNTEAFF
v_gene: TRBV28; j_gene: TRBJ1-2; CDR3aa: CASSFPLGGFGYGYTF
v_gene: TRBV2; j_gene: TRBJ2-3; CDR3aa: CASSEAPASSDTQYF
v_gene: TRBV7-2; j_gene: TRBJ1-2; CDR3aa: CASSLARVGGYTF
v_gene: TRBV2; j_gene: TRBJ1-5; CDR3aa: CASKEDVSSPQHF
v_gene: TRBV16; j_gene: TRBJ1-2; CDR3aa: CASSPAPPGIAPYGYTF
v_gene: TRBV2; j_gene: TRBJ1-4; CDR3aa: CASRPEATNEKLFF
v_gene: TRBV10-3; j_gene: TRBJ1-2; CDR3aa: CAISEGTGGYTF
v_gene: TRBV7-8; j_gene: TRBJ2-7; CDR3aa: CASSLTGAYEQYF
v_gene: TRBV25-1; j_gene: TRBJ1-2; CDR3aa: CASSDRGTGGAYGYTF
v_gene: TRBV14; j_gene: TRBJ1-1; CDR3aa: CASSQAGVGIQAFF
v_gene: TRBV19; j_gene: TRBJ2-7; CDR3aa: CASSPGPSYEQYF
v_gene: TRBV11-1; j_gene: TRBJ2-3; CDR3aa: CASSLRSGRASDTQYF
v_gene: TRBV4-1; j_gene: TRBJ2-1; CDR3aa: CASSRVPRGNEQFF
v_gene: TRBV5-8; j_gene: TRBJ2-7; CDR3aa: CASRKLREAYEQYF
v_gene: TRBV7-2; j_gene: TRBJ2-5; CDR3aa: CASSFTQGAGETQYF
v_gene: TRBV5-1; j_gene: TRBJ2-1; CDR3aa: CASSIPGQGSYNEQFF
v_gene: TRBV25-1; j_gene: TRBJ1-3; CDR3aa: CASSESRSSGNTIYF
v_gene: TRBV19; j_gene: TRBJ2-1; CDR3aa: CASSISGNSYNEQFF
v_gene: TRBV11-3; j_gene: TRBJ2-7; CDR3aa: CASSLGIGYEQYF
v_gene: TRBV12-5; j_gene: TRBJ2-7; CDR3aa: CASGTWGEQYF
v_gene: TRBV7-8; j_gene: TRBJ1-3; CDR3aa: CASSLARAGNTIYF
v_gene: TRBV6-5; j_gene: TRBJ2-1; CDR3aa: CASSYGRSSYNEQFF
v_gene: TRBV29-1; j_gene: TRBJ2-7; CDR3aa: CSVERDSSYEQYF
v_gene: TRBV9; j_gene: TRBJ2-1; CDR3aa: CASSVGRVGNEQFF
v_gene: TRBV4-3; j_gene: TRBJ2-3; CDR3aa: CASSQVKGPGYDTDTQYF
v_gene: TRBV24-1; j_gene: TRBJ2-1; CDR3aa: CATSWEVTGGYEQFF
v_gene: TRBV24-1; j_gene: TRBJ2-2; CDR3aa: CATTGFGNTGELFF
v_gene: TRBV27; j_gene: TRBJ2-2; CDR3aa: CASSPRGPNTGELFF
v_gene: TRBV30; j_gene: TRBJ1-2; CDR3aa: CAWRFNRDSYGYTF
v_gene: TRBV5-6; j_gene: TRBJ2-4; CDR3aa: CASSPLAEVAKNIQYF
v_gene: TRBV18; j_gene: TRBJ1-4; CDR3aa: CASSPEVPSATNEKLFF
v_gene: TRBV9; j_gene: TRBJ2-7; CDR3aa: CASSTTGEAEQYF
v_gene: TRBV4-1; j_gene: TRBJ1-5; CDR3aa: CASSQLQGAQQPQHF
v_gene: TRBV4-1; j_gene: TRBJ1-2; CDR3aa: CASSQGGTWWGYTF
v_gene: TRBV18; j_gene: TRBJ1-3; CDR3aa: CASSPSGRDGNTIYF
v_gene: TRBV19; j_gene: TRBJ2-1; CDR3aa: CASSLLEVSYNEQFF
v_gene: TRBV5-1; j_gene: TRBJ2-7; CDR3aa: CASSLGRDYEQYF
v_gene: TRBV5-6; j_gene: TRBJ2-7; CDR3aa: CASSFRGSEQYF